These T cell receptor beta chains were read from a single sample in a study of shared clonotypes between healthy human individuals. Only in-frame clones appear in the TCRdb table, and some are missing; sequencing was by immunoSEQ multiplex PCR. The table lists about 2 million clones, about 95% of them singletons. The source material was naive CD8+ T cells sorted from blood. These receptors were taken from a man aged 18 to 35 in good health. Both conserved end residues are part of each CDR3. A D gene is named only where the DNA matches it firmly.

d_call	j_call	v_call	cdr3_length	cdr3_aa
NA	TRBJ1-2	TRBV29-1	14	CSVEARDRPFGYTF
NA	TRBJ2-2	TRBV7-9	12	CASSLWTGELFF
NA	TRBJ1-5	TRBV28	12	CASLHEDLTQHF
NA	TRBJ2-5	TRBV6-5	13	CASSYSPSETQYF
TRBD1	TRBJ1-2	TRBV6-5	15	CASSYSTGADYGYTF
NA	TRBJ1-2	TRBV7-9	15	CASSLGEGVYDGYTF
NA	TRBJ2-5	TRBV27	13	CASSPPYMETQYF
TRBD2	TRBJ2-5	TRBV4-1	17	CASSQSAPAGEVETQYF
NA	TRBJ1-1	TRBV7-9	14	CASSQRGEATEAFF
TRBD1	TRBJ1-2	TRBV7-9	15	CASSLSGDSREGYTF